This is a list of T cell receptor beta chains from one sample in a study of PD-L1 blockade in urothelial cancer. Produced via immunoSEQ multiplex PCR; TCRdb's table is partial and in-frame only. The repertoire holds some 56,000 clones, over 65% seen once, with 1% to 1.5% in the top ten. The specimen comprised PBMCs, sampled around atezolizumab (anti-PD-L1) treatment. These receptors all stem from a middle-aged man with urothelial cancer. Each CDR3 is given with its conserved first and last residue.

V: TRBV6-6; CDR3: CASSPTTGFYGYTF
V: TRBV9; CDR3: CASSVGLSGATDTQYF
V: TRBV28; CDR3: CASSLAFYEQYF
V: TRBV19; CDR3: CASRDSYSYGYTF
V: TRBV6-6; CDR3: CATTTWDRENGYTF
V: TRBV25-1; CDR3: CASTLTGGANSGELFF
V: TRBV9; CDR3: CASSVGSGRAAEQFF
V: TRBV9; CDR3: CASSVGGRGSHEQFF
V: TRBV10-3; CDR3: CAISGAEIYNEQFF
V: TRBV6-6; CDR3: CASSSFLITDTQYF
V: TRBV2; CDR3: CASSVPQDRGPDEQYF
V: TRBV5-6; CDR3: CASSLPGQGYEQYF
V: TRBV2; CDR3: CASSDWARGTDYGYTF
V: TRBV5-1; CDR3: CASSSSGTGGDRQYF
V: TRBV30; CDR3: CAWRGDRGTDTQYF
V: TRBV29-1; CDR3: CSVFRGPYEQYF
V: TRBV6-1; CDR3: CASSDLGGETQYF
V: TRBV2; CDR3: CASRRDEVSYEQYF